What follows describes a single T cell receptor (beta chain). A much bigger clone sits one base away, suggesting this may be a read error. This sample stems from a study of T-cell reconstitution after alpha-beta-depleted transplantation in children. Germline V gene data show CDR1 as DFQATT and CDR2 as SNEGSKA (reference sequence). Trimming took 0 bases from V and 5 from J, leaving 7 bases between them. This CDR3 region has 12 residues. Preparation of the TCRbeta library involved a method that used unique molecular identifiers. TCRdb used MiXCR to reprocess the PCR reads, holding one entry per CDR3 protein. The sample consists of 65,000 to 70,000 distinct CDR3 sequences, 4.9% of them appearing once.

The receptor comes from a boy less than two years old who had a stem cell transplant for acute myeloid leukemia, so the T cells may come from the graft donor. Sequenced material: PBMCs, mostly from graft donor cells, taken 180 days after TCRalphabeta/CD19-depleted stem cell transplant. This sequence joins TRBV20-1 and TRBJ2-5; D call uncertain. CDR3 in amino acids: CSARDTGETQYF. CDR3 nucleotide sequence: TGCAGTGCTAGAGATACTGGGGAGACCCAGTACTTC.